The clone carrying this T cell receptor beta chain was seen repeatedly, ten times or more. Antigen unknown. The data derive from a study of blood T cells in healthy people across ages. Study overall: Template switching retrieved approximately one barcoded beta molecule for each two T cells.

The study's findings and limits: Unsorted PBMC material precluded a definitive naive versus antigen-experienced comparison. While age rose, TCR beta diversity per million T cells dropped in a roughly linear way.

This CDR3 is 14 amino acids long. Germline CDR1 is SGHTA and CDR2 is FQGNSA. Trimming removed 3 bases at V and 3 bases at J, with 10 bases between. PCR was performed a second time for roughly 7 to 12 cycles using a sample-barcoded 5' primer and a J-beta primer mix. Unique molecular identifiers of 12 random nucleotides labeled each cDNA. TCRdb re-analysed the 5' RACE reads in MiXCR, keeping a single row per CDR3 protein. The profile shows just under 750,000 distinct CDR3 sequences, 20% to 25% of them singletons. V gene TRBV7-2 combines with J gene TRBJ2-3; D may be TRBD1 (5 bases). The clonotype was recovered from a man between 65 and 85 years old in good health. The sequenced sample consisted of blood. The CDR3 loop is CASSFDRGTDTQYF. The CDR3 DNA follows: TGTGCCAGCAGCTTTGATAGGGGAACAGATACGCAGTATTTT.